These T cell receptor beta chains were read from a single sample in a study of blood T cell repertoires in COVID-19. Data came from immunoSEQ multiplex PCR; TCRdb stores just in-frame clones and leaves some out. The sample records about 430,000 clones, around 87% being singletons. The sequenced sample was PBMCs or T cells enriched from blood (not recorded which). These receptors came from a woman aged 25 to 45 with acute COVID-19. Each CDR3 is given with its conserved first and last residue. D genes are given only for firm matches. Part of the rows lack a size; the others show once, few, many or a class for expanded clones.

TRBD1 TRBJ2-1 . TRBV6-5 CASRLNRGAYNEQFF TGTGCCAGCAGACTCAACAGGGGGGCCTACAATGAGCAGTTCTTC
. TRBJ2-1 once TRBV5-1 CASSFPDRSYNEQFF TGCGCCAGCAGCTTTCCAGATCGCTCCTACAATGAGCAGTTCTTC
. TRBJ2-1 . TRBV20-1 CSASDRQTRAIATLNEQFF TGCAGTGCTAGTGATAGACAGACCCGAGCCATTGCTACGCTCAATGAGCAGTTCTTC
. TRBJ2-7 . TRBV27 CASSLDRGAPYEQYF TGTGCCAGCAGCTTGGACCGGGGAGCACCCTACGAGCAGTACTTC
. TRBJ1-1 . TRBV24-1 CATSDRGFTEAFF TGTGCCACCAGTGACCGGGGATTCACTGAAGCTTTCTTT
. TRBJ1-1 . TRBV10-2 CASSIQSNTEAFF TGCGCCAGCAGTATCCAGTCGAACACTGAAGCTTTCTTT
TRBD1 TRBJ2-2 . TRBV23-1 CASSPEDRRNTGELFF TGCGCCAGCAGTCCTGAGGACAGGAGAAACACCGGGGAGCTGTTTTTT
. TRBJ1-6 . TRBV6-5 CASSPQPTGLATLHF TGTGCCAGCAGTCCCCAACCCACGGGTCTAGCTACCCTCCACTTT
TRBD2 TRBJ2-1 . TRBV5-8 CASSPSGGGSEQFF TGTGCCAGCAGCCCCAGCGGGGGGGGCAGTGAGCAGTTCTTC
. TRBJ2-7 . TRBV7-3 CASSLRTGTPKPPTYEQYF TGTGCCAGCAGCCTGCGAACCGGGACACCCAAACCACCTACCTACGAGCAGTACTTC
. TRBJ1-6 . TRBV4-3 CASSQNKQGWDSPLHF TGCGCCAGCAGCCAAAATAAACAGGGCTGGGATTCACCCCTCCACTTT
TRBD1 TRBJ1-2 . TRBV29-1 CSVDIGQGGPNYGYTF TGCAGCGTTGATATAGGACAGGGAGGCCCTAACTATGGCTACACCTTC
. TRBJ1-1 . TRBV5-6 CASSFSGGGAEAFF TGTGCCAGCAGCTTTTCAGGCGGGGGCGCTGAAGCTTTCTTT
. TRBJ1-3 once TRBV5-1 CASSPLPGAVSGNTIYF TGCGCCAGCAGCCCCCTTCCAGGGGCCGTCTCTGGAAACACCATATATTTT
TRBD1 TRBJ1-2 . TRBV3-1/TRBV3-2 CASSGDRVGGYTF TGTGCCAGCAGCGGGGACAGGGTTGGTGGCTACACCTTC